This TCR beta chain was observed in a study of T cell responses to AZD1222 COVID-19 vaccine. Overall study findings and caveats: The span of vaccine-associated CD4 TCRs extended across spike, with dominance at 160-218 and 743-854. Females made up more of the donors, who were largely white British, and clonal diversity may have come out too low. Baseline testing showed seropositivity in only a handful of AZD1222 recipients.

The repertoire was sequenced with immunoSEQ multiplex PCR; TCRdb's copy has only in-frame clones and lacks some. This repertoire shows around 120,000 clones, about 86% found once; its top ten account for approximately 15%. With respect to this clone: The antigen remains unidentified.

The sample consisted of peripheral blood, taken 28 days after the second AZD1222 dose. This receptor was obtained from an adult who received the AZD1222 COVID-19 vaccine.

CDR3 DNA: TGCGCCAGCAGCTTGGGGACTAGCGGGAGCACAGATACGCAGTATTTT. Amino acid sequence: CASSLGTSGSTDTQYF. V and J are TRBV5-1 and TRBJ2-3; 11 nucleotides agree with TRBD2. The germline V gene has CDR1 SGHRS and CDR2 YFSETQ. Trimming at V came to 0 bases and at J to 0 bases, leaving 0 bases not matched to a gene. This CDR3 is built from 16 residues.